This TCR beta chain is drawn from a study of shared clonotypes between healthy human individuals. Each replicate PCR on the sorted subsets used roughly 200 ng DNA (around 30,000 T cell genomes). Assay: immunoSEQ multiplex PCR; the TCRdb copy retains only in-frame clones and omits some. The data show more than 150,000 clones, with roughly 70% seen just once and under 11% held by the top ten. Investigators divided CD4+ cells into CD45RA+ naive and CD45RA-negative memory subsets. Sequenced: memory CD4+ T cells sorted from blood. Specified subset: CD45RA-negative fraction. This receptor was identified in a man aged 25 to 45 in good health.

The DNA of the CDR3 is TGTGCCAGCAGCCCCCAGGCCGGGTTCTCTGGAAACACCATATATTTT. Translating it yields CASSPQAGFSGNTIYF. V usage is TRBV7-2 and J usage is TRBJ1-3; D call uncertain. The CDR3 has 16 amino acids. Germline V lookup: CDR1 SGHTA, CDR2 FQGNSA. V was clipped by 5 bases and J by 0 bases, with 14 bases between them. The full variable domain, with the rest looked up from reference TRBV7-2 and TRBJ1-3, is GAGVSQSPSNKVTEKGKDVELRCDPISGHTALYWYRQSLGQGLEFLIYFQGNSAPDKSGLPSDRFSAERTGGSVSTLTIQRTQQEDSAVYLCASSPQAGFSGNTIYFGEGSWLTVV.